The clone carrying this T cell receptor beta chain was seen repeatedly, ten times or more. Germline-derived CDR1 and CDR2 are DFQATT and SNEGSKA (reference sequence). The germline V and J ends were trimmed by 3 bases and 1 base, with 9 bases remaining between them. This CDR3 contains 13 residues. The entry originates in a study of CD8 T cells in ankylosing spondylitis. One entry per CDR3 protein, called by TCRdb with MiXCR from the 5' RACE reads. The sample yields tens of thousands of distinct CDR3 sequences, roughly 5.2% seen once. What was sequenced was blood, either unsorted or a sorted T cell fraction (not recorded which). This receptor was identified in a male donor with ankylosing spondylitis or in good health (not recorded which). The genes are TRBV20-1 and TRBJ1-1; D gene unclear. This CDR3 reads CSASGGSNTEAFF. In nucleotides, the CDR3 is TGCAGTGCTAGTGGAGGTTCGAACACTGAAGCTTTCTTT.